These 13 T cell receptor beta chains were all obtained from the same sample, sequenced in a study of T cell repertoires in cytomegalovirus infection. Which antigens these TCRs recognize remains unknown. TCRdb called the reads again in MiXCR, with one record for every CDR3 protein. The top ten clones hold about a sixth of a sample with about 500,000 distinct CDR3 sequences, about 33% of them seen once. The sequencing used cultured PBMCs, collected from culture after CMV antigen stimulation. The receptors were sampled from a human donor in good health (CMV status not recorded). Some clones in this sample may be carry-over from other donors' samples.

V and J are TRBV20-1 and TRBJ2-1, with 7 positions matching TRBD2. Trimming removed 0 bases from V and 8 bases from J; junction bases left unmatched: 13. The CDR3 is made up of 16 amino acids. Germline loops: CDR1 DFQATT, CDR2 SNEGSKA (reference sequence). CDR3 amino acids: CSARDRSGGSSDEQFF. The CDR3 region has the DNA TGCAGTGCTAGAGACCGATCTGGCGGGAGTTCCGATGAGCAGTTCTTC.

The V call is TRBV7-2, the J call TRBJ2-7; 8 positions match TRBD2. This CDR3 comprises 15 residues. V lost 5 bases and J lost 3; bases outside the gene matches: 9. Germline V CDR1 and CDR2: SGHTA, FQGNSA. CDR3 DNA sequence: TGTGCCAGCAGCCGGGGGGGGGTAGATATCTACGAGCAGTACTTC. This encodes CASSRGGVDIYEQYF.

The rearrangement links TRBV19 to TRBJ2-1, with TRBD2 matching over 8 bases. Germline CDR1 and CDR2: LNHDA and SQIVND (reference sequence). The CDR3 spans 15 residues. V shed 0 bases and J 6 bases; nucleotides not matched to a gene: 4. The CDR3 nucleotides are TGTGCCAGTAGTATAGAACTAGCGGCCGGCAATGAGCAGTTCTTC. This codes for CASSIELAAGNEQFF. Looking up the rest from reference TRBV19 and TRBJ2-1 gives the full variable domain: DGGITQSPKYLFRKEGQNVTLSCEQNLNHDAMYWYRQDPGQGLRLIYYSQIVNDFQKGDIAEGYSVSREKKESFPLTVTSAQKNPTAFYLCASSIELAAGNEQFFGPGTRLTVL.

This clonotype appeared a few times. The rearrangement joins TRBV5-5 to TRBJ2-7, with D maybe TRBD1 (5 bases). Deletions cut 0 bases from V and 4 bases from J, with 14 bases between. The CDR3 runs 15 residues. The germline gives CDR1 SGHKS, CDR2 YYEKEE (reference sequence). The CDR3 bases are TGTGCCAGCAGCTTGGAAGCAGGGTCGATATACGAGCAGTACTTC. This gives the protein CASSLEAGSIYEQYF.

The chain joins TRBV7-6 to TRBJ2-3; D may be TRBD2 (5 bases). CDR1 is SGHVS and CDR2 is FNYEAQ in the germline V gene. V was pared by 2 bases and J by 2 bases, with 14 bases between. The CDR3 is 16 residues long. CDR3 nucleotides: TGTGCCAGCAGCTTAAGTGGAGGCCGCTTCACAGATACGCAGTATTTT. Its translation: CASSLSGGRFTDTQYF. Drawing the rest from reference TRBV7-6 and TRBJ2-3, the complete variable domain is GAGVSQSPRYKVTKRGQDVALRCDPISGHVSLYWYRQALGQGPEFLTYFNYEAQQDKSGLPNDRFSAERPEGSISTLTIQRTEQRDSAMYRCASSLSGGRFTDTQYFGPGTRLTVL.

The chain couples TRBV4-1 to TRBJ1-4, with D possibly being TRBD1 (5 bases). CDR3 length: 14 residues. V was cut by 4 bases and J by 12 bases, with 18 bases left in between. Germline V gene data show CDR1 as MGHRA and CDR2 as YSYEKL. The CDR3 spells CASSRPGDFKELFF. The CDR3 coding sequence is TGCGCCAGCAGCCGGCCGGGGGACTTCAAGGAACTGTTTTTT.

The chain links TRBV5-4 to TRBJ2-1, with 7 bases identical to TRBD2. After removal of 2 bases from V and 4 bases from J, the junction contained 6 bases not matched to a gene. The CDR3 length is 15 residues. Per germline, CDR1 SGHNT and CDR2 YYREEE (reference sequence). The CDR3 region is CASSFGGSVYNEQFF. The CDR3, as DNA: TGTGCCAGCAGCTTCGGCGGGAGTGTTTACAATGAGCAGTTCTTC.

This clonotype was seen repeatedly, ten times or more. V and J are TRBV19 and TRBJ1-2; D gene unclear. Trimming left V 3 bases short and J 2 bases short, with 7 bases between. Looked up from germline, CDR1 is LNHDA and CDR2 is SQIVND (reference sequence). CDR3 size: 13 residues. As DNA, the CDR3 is TGTGCCAGTAGTATGGAAGGGAACTATGGCTACACCTTC. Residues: CASSMEGNYGYTF. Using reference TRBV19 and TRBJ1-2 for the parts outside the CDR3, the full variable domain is DGGITQSPKYLFRKEGQNVTLSCEQNLNHDAMYWYRQDPGQGLRLIYYSQIVNDFQKGDIAEGYSVSREKKESFPLTVTSAQKNPTAFYLCASSMEGNYGYTFGSGTRLTVV.

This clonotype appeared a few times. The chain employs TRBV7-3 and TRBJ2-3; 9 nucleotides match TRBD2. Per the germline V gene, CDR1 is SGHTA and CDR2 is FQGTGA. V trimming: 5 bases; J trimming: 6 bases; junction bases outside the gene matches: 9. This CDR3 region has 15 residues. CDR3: CASSRTSGSRDTQYF. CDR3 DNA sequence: TGTGCCAGCAGCCGAACTAGCGGGTCAAGGGATACGCAGTATTTT.

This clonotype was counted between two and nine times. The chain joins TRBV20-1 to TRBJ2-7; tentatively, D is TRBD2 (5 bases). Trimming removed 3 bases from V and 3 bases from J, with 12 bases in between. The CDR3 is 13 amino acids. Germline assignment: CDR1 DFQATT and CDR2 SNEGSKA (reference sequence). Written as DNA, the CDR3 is TGCAGTGCTAGGAGTCTAGCCATCTACGAGCAGTACGTC. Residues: CSARSLAIYEQYV.

DNA of the CDR3: TGTGCCAACCGCCGCTTCTATAGCAATCAGCCCCAGCATTTT. It specifies CANRRFYSNQPQHF. The chain is built from TRBV3-1 and TRBJ1-5, with D uncertain. Germline CDR1 reads LGHDT; CDR2 reads YNNKEL (reference sequence). With 10 bases removed from V and 0 bases from J, the gap between germline ends came to 13 bases. CDR3 size: 14 residues.

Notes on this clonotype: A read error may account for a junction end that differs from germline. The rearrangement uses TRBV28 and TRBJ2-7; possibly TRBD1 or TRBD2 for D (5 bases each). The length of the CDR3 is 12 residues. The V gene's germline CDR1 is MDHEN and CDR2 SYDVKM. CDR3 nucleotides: TGTGCCAGCAGGGGGGACGGCTACGAGAAGTACTTC. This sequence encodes CASRGDGYEKYF.

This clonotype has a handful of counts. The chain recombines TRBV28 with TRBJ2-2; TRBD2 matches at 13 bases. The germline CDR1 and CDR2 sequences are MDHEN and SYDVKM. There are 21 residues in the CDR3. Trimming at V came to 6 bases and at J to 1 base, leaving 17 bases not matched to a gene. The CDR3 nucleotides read TGTGCCAGCAGCATGATTACCTCTTGGACTAGCGGGAGTAAGAACACCGGGGAGCTGTTTTTT. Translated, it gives CASSMITSWTSGSKNTGELFF.